This T cell receptor beta chain was identified in a study of blood T cells in healthy people across ages (dated by TCRdb to between 2015 and 2017). Background for the entire study: In model experiments, roughly one uniquely barcoded TCR beta cDNA molecule per two T cells was captured by template switching. The study measured age-related changes in TCR beta repertoire diversity using deep sequencing normalized with unique cDNA molecular identifiers. The donors were divided into four age groups: young (average approximately 17 years), middle-aged (around 41), aged (about 60) and long-lived (about 79). Donors of different ages were randomly distributed across sequencing lanes to avoid experimental bias. For two donors (one aged 18 to 30 and one aged 80 or older), the study analyzed two additional independent replicas of 1 million unique cDNA reads from the same blood draw. What the authors observed across the whole study: Estimates of total diversity based on one million sequenced T cells were regarded as lower bounds and as underestimates. Conclusive comparison of naive and antigen-experienced compartments was prevented by the profiling of bulk unsorted PBMCs. A strong correlation was found between observed TCR beta diversity and the percentage of naive T cells measured by flow cytometry. Because the CMV infection status of the donors was unknown, age-related changes in expanded clonotypes may potentially have been confounded. Compared with the aged group, the long-lived group had more naive CD4+ T cells, fewer expanded clones and increased TCR diversity, suggesting age selection. As age increased, observed TCR beta diversity per million T cells dropped in a roughly linear way, and a significant reduction was already evident by age 40.

Regarding this clonotype: Its cognate antigen has yet to be identified. Nothing much larger sits one base from this clone, and base qualities are not available.

Library method: 5' RACE. The reads were generated on an Illumina HiSeq 2500. The second PCR ran for about 6 to 12 cycles and used a J-beta primer mix along with a sample-barcoded 5' primer. A template-switch 5' adaptor carrying 12 random nucleotides introduced a unique molecular identifier onto each TCR beta cDNA molecule. Each sample yielded at least 3 million CDR3-containing paired-end reads. First-strand cDNA was synthesized from all RNA with the Mint cDNA synthesis kit, primed by a TRBC-specific oligonucleotide. Following uracil-DNA glycosylase treatment, all cDNA underwent a first 18-cycle PCR with the universal primers M1SS and BC2_uni_R. For the original study's pipeline: For normalization, 1 million high-quality reads, each with a distinct molecular identifier, were randomly selected from each sample. Reads with shared molecular identifiers were discarded instead of being binned into consensus sequences. CDR3 identification, clonotype clustering and error correction used MiTCR with a Q25 quality threshold and the strictest error-elimination algorithm. A nonparametric unseen species model with Euler transformation was used to estimate a lower bound on total TCR beta diversity. Using fastp trimming at Q25 and MiXCR clonotype assembly, TCRdb reanalyzed the public sequencing data and kept in-frame beta chains. One record per CDR3 amino acid sequence lists the most common genes and DNA. For this entry, the V and J calls and clone size follow TCRdb and not the study's own pipeline. The sample table shows 980,000 or so distinct CDR3 sequences, and under 50% are seen once. The ten largest clones take up roughly 12% of the sample.

The CDR3 spans 15 residues, from the cysteine through the phenylalanine. Only the CDR3 portion is preserved as DNA: 45 bases, with reading frame beginning at the first base. A distance of 12 bases separates the germline ends of V and J, which lose 3 bases and 6 bases respectively. Sequences PRHDT (CDR1) and FYEKMQ (CDR2) are obtained from the germline V gene (reference sequence). Systemically healthy Caucasian individuals from Russia, 39 in total and aged about 6 to 100 years, were included as donors. Each donor gave 8 to 10 milliliters of peripheral blood, collected into EDTA-treated Vacutainer tubes. Ficoll-Paque density-gradient centrifugation was used to isolate PBMCs, with at least 7 million per sample. Trizol reagent was used to extract total RNA from the PBMCs, yielding at least 5 micrograms per sample. The percentages of naive CD45RAhigh/CD27high T cells were determined by flow cytometry on a PBMC aliquot from every donor.

Sequences were obtained from blood. The receptor was isolated from a young man in good health. The chain links TRBV13 with TRBJ1-6; the D gene is not confidently resolved. The CDR3 has the sequence CASSFRGSGNSPLHF. The DNA sequence is TGTGCCAGCAGCTTTCGGGGTAGCGGTAATTCACCCCTCCACTTT.